This T cell receptor (beta chain) appears in the sequencing data of a study of blood T cell repertoires in COVID-19. Across the whole study: Samples representing acute and convalescent COVID-19 were sourced from the United States, Italy and Spain. In each case, the material was cDNA or gDNA derived from T cells, B-cell-depleted T cells, or PBMCs.

Under the authors' procedure: Estimates of nucleated cell counts were drawn from the amplification of reference gene primers. Profiled with immunoSEQ multiplex PCR; TCRdb holds only in-frame clones, not every one. The DNA gave D and trimming, while V, J and clone size come from that table. The table lists 200,000 to 250,000 clones, roughly 87% of them singletons, with roughly 3.1% in the top ten. The table lists this clone with a few counts. The V end lost 1 base, the J end lost 9 bases, and 7 bases lay between the germline ends. The CDR3 runs 13 residues. Germline CDR1 and CDR2: SEHNR and FQNEAQ (reference sequence).

This chain links TRBV7-9 with TRBJ1-6; D unclear. The sequencing sample was made of peripheral blood. The sequence was obtained from a young man with active or convalescent COVID-19. The CDR3 DNA sequence: TGTGCCAGCAGCTTAGACGGAGGTTCACCCCTCCACTTT. It translates to CASSLDGGSPLHF. The full variable domain, in which reference TRBV7-9 and TRBJ1-6 provide the parts outside the CDR3, is DTGVSQNPRHKITKRGQNVTFRCDPISEHNRLYWYRQTLGQGPEFLTYFQNEAQLEKSRLLSDRFSAERPKGSFSTLEIQRTEQGDSAMYLCASSLDGGSPLHFGNGTRLTVT.